Presented here are 27 T cell receptor beta chains from one specimen sequenced in a study of blood T cell repertoires in COVID-19 (TCRdb year 2020). Libraries were constructed by the immunoSEQ multiplex PCR assay. TCRdb carries this immuneACCESS record with in-frame sequences only. Its versions omit some clonotypes, under half of them owing to an unresolved V gene in the studies checked, with the rest unexplained. This sample gives about 150,000 clones in total; around 90% of them show up just once. The top ten hold 3.5% to 5% of the sample. Sequenced input: peripheral blood. These receptors came from a woman aged 55 to 70 with active or convalescent COVID-19.

This chain connects TRBV6-5 to TRBJ1-1; possible D gene TRBD1, 5 bases. CDR3 length: 14 amino acids. Germline loops: CDR1 MNHEY, CDR2 SVGAGI. Trimming pared 8 bases from V and 2 bases from J, leaving 15 bases between. The CDR3 sequence is CASRGRGQNTEAFF. The CDR3 DNA follows: TGTGCCAGCCGGGGGAGGGGCCAAAACACTGAAGCTTTCTTT.

J is TRBJ2-6 and V is TRBV5-1, with D tentatively TRBD2 (6 bases). Trimming took off 8 bases at V and 4 bases at J, with 7 bases between the two ends. The length of the CDR3 is 12 residues. Germline CDR1 SGHRS, CDR2 YFSETQ. For the CDR3, the DNA is TGCGCCAGTCGGGAGGGGGCCAACGTCCTGACTTTC. This codes for CASREGANVLTF.

The V gene is TRBV27, the J gene TRBJ1-1; TRBD1 matches at 9 bases. The CDR3 is 14 amino acids. CDR1 is MNHEY and CDR2 is SMNVEV in the germline V gene (reference sequence). V lost 7 bases, J lost 4 bases, and 7 bases stayed unmatched. For the CDR3, the DNA is TGTGCCAGCAACCGACAGGGGGTGGGCACTGAAGCTTTCTTT. Translating it yields CASNRQGVGTEAFF.

CDR3 in amino acids: CASSHHGTGGPQPQHF. The CDR3, as DNA: TGTGCCAGTAGTCATCACGGGACAGGGGGCCCCCAGCCCCAGCATTTT. The chain combines TRBV19 with TRBJ1-5, with TRBD1 matching 12 bases. V was clipped by 5 bases and J by 7 bases; unmatched bases: 9. Germline V gene data show CDR1 as LNHDA and CDR2 as SQIVND (reference sequence). The CDR3 extends over 16 amino acids.

This chain uses TRBV30 with TRBJ1-1; D uncertain. CDR3 size: 13 residues. With 3 bases removed from V and 1 base from J, the gap between germline ends came to 9 bases. CDR1 is GTSNPN, CDR2 SVGIG, per germline (reference sequence). CDR3 nucleotide sequence: TGTGCCTGGAGGGGGAGCCCGAACACTGAAGCTTTCTTT. Protein sequence: CAWRGSPNTEAFF.

The CDR3: CASSFREGGGYEQYF. CDR3 sequence (DNA): TGCGCCAGCAGCTTTCGTGAGGGCGGTGGGTACGAGCAGTACTTC. The V call is TRBV5-1, the J call TRBJ2-7; D is possibly TRBD2 (5 bases). The CDR3 loop spans 15 amino acids. CDR1 SGHRS and CDR2 YFSETQ come from the germline V gene. Trimming left V 2 bases short and J 4 bases short, with 16 bases between.

The chain combines TRBV7-2 with TRBJ1-5; tentative D call: TRBD1 (5 bases). The CDR3 is 14 amino acids. The germline CDR1 and CDR2 sequences are SGHTA and FQGNSA. V was clipped by 1 base and J by 10 bases, with 14 bases between them. The DNA for the CDR3 is TGTGCCAGCAGCTTAGGGAACAGGCCGGATCCCCAGCATTTT. Its translation: CASSLGNRPDPQHF.

CDR3 sequence (DNA): TGTGCCAGCAGCCCGGGAGCCCCGGGTACGCAGTATTTT. This sequence encodes CASSPGAPGTQYF. The chain combines TRBV7-2 with TRBJ2-3, with a possible D match to TRBD2 (6 bases). Germline CDR1 is SGHTA and CDR2 is FQGNSA. This CDR3 is 13 amino acids long. V was pared by 5 bases and J by 8 bases, with 14 bases between.

Turning to this clone: Germline and junction disagree at one end, which may indicate a read error. The chain is built from TRBV7-2 and TRBJ2-1; weak D call: TRBD2 (5 bases). CDR3 length equals 17 residues. Germline V CDR1 and CDR2: SGHTA, FQGNSA. The CDR3 reads CASSLDLVGSDYNAQFF. The DNA of the CDR3 is TGTGCCAGCAGCTTAGATCTGGTAGGGTCCGACTATAATGCGCAGTTCTTC.

This chain links TRBV11-2 with TRBJ1-1, with a weak D call TRBD1 (6 bases). The CDR3 length is 15 residues. Germline assignment: CDR1 SGHAT and CDR2 FQNNGV. V lost 6 bases and J 1 base, leaving 15 bases between the germline ends. CDR3 DNA sequence: TGTGCCAGCAGTTGGGCCGGGACACAGAACACTGAAGCTTTCTTT. This sequence encodes CASSWAGTQNTEAFF.

The chain links TRBV11-2 to TRBJ1-1; D is perhaps TRBD1 (6 bases). The CDR3 spans 11 residues. CDR1 and CDR2 (germline): SGHAT, FQNNGV. Trimming pared 7 bases from V and 5 bases from J, leaving 8 bases between. CDR3 in DNA: TGTGCCAGCATGAGGGGGACTGAAGCTTTCTTT. Its protein product is CASMRGTEAFF.

In this sample, this clone turned up once. This chain joins TRBV11-3 and TRBJ2-3; 9 nucleotides agree with TRBD2. The germline V gene has CDR1 SGHNT and CDR2 YENEEA. The V segment lost 1 base and the J segment 5 bases; nucleotides outside the gene matches: 7. CDR3 length: 16 residues. CDR3 in amino acids: CASSLGGAGGQDTQYF. The DNA for the CDR3 is TGTGCCAGCAGCTTAGGAGGTGCGGGGGGGCAAGATACGCAGTATTTT.

The chain is built from TRBV6-5 and TRBJ1-3, with D hard to call. Germline loops: CDR1 MNHEY, CDR2 SVGAGI. The V end lost 8 bases, the J end lost 0 bases, and 11 bases lay between the germline ends. There are 14 residues in the CDR3. The CDR3 protein is CASAMDYSGNTIYF. The CDR3 DNA is TGTGCCAGCGCGATGGACTACTCTGGAAACACCATATATTTT.

The chain recombines TRBV9 with TRBJ2-1, with D perhaps matching TRBD2 (5 bases). This CDR3 comprises 15 residues. The germline gives CDR1 SGDLS, CDR2 YYNGEE. V was clipped by 4 bases and J by 9 bases, with 20 bases between them. The CDR3 DNA follows: TGTGCCAGCAGCTCAGTGGACTTACTTCTCGGTGAGCAGTTCTTC. This encodes CASSSVDLLLGEQFF.

The genes are TRBV4-1 and TRBJ1-5, with D unresolved. This CDR3 region has 15 residues. The germline gives CDR1 MGHRA, CDR2 YSYEKL. V was shortened by 4 bases and J by 9 bases, with 19 bases between the two germline ends. The CDR3 DNA is TGCGCCAGCAGCCTCACGCTGGGAGATGATCGGCCCCAGCATTTT. Its protein is CASSLTLGDDRPQHF.

The chain combines TRBV4-1 with TRBJ2-2; 9 bases match TRBD2. Germline trimming cut 4 bases from V and 1 base from J; bases unmatched to any gene: 10. Germline CDR1 and CDR2: MGHRA and YSYEKL. CDR3 length: 18 residues. CDR3 protein: CASSLSSQRGENTGELFF. Here the CDR3 DNA reads TGCGCCAGCAGCCTAAGCAGCCAGCGGGGGGAGAACACCGGGGAGCTGTTTTTT.

The chain couples TRBV29-1 to TRBJ1-1; unclear D gene. Trimming shortened V by 8 bases and J by 0 bases, and 10 bases separated the two germline ends. The CDR3 length is 12 residues. Germline lookup yields CDR1 SQVTM and CDR2 ANQGSEA. CDR3 amino acids: CSFTPLNTEAFF. CDR3 DNA: TGCAGCTTCACACCCTTGAACACTGAAGCTTTCTTT. The full variable domain, completed using reference TRBV29-1 and TRBJ1-1, is SAVISQKPSRDICQRGTSLTIQCQVDSQVTMMFWYRQQPGQSLTLIATANQGSEATYESGFVIDKFPISRPNLTFSTLTVSNMSPEDSSIYLCSFTPLNTEAFFGQGTRLTVV.

The chain has TRBV18 and TRBJ1-2; D not resolved. Per the germline V gene, CDR1 is KGHSH and CDR2 is LQKENI. Trimming stripped 3 bases from V and 7 bases from J, with 12 bases between. CDR3 length equals 13 residues. The CDR3 DNA reads TGTGCCAGCTCACCCGGAGGGCTGGGTGGCTACACCTTC. Its protein is CASSPGGLGGYTF.

The chain's CDR3 is CASSQPEGGEQFF. The CDR3 nucleotides are TGCGCCAGCAGCCAACCCGAGGGTGGTGAGCAGTTCTTC. V gene TRBV4-3 combines with J gene TRBJ2-1; weak D call: TRBD2 (5 bases). Trimming shortened V by 2 bases and J by 9 bases, and 11 bases separated the two germline ends. There are 13 residues in the CDR3. Germline lookup yields CDR1 LGHNA and CDR2 YSLEER.

The chain couples TRBV6-5 to TRBJ1-3; D unclear. V was cut by 4 bases and J by 5 bases, with 12 bases left in between. CDR1 MNHEY and CDR2 SVGAGI come from the germline V gene. This CDR3 spans 14 amino acids. The CDR3 nucleotides are TGTGCCAGCAGTTCTTCCCACAGCCGAAACACCATATATTTT. As protein: CASSSSHSRNTIYF.

This clone appeared a few times. The chain links TRBV11-3 to TRBJ2-5; possible D gene TRBD2, 5 bases. The CDR3 length is 13 residues. The V and J ends lost 4 bases and 7 bases respectively, with 13 bases between them. The germline gives CDR1 SGHNT, CDR2 YENEEA. CDR3 DNA sequence: TGTGCCAGCAGCTCCGACATCGGAGGGACCCAGTACTTC. Its protein product is CASSSDIGGTQYF.

The J gene is TRBJ2-7, the V gene TRBV2; TRBD1 matches at 8 bases. CDR1 and CDR2 from the germline V gene are SNHLY and FYNNEI. The CDR3 totals 15 residues. V was clipped by 5 bases and J by 6 bases; unmatched bases: 12. The CDR3 is CASSRGQGGFSEQYF. The CDR3 coding sequence is TGTGCCAGCAGTCGTGGACAGGGTGGGTTTTCCGAGCAGTACTTC.

This sequence joins TRBV12-3 or TRBV12-4 and TRBJ1-2, with D possibly matching TRBD1 (5 bases). Trimming left V 7 bases short and J 8 bases short, with 14 bases between. There are 12 residues in the CDR3. DNA of the CDR3: TGTGCCAGCACCGGGGGGGGGTTAGGCTACACCTTC. This translates into CASTGGGLGYTF.

The V call is TRBV11-2, the J call TRBJ1-1; unclear D gene. V lost 1 base and J 8 bases, leaving 14 bases between the germline ends. CDR3 size: 14 residues. CDR1 SGHAT and CDR2 FQNNGV come from the germline V gene. The CDR3 DNA follows: TGTGCCAGCAGCTTAGCTCAAACAGACCGGGAAGCTTTCTTT. Encoded protein: CASSLAQTDREAFF.

The chain has TRBV6-4 and TRBJ1-2, with D maybe TRBD1 (5 bases). Germline loops: CDR1 MRHNA, CDR2 SNTAGT. The V end lost 0 bases, the J end lost 4 bases, and 9 bases lay between the germline ends. The CDR3 runs 14 residues. CDR3 in amino acids: CASSDSQGLYGYTF. The CDR3 DNA reads as TGTGCCAGCAGTGACTCGCAGGGACTCTATGGCTACACCTTC.

The chain links TRBV4-3 to TRBJ2-3; 9 positions agree with TRBD2. V gave up 1 base and J gave up 6 bases; unmatched junction bases: 8. The CDR3 is 16 amino acids. The germline V gene has CDR1 LGHNA and CDR2 YSLEER. This CDR3 reads CASSQVLAGPLDTQYF. The CDR3 bases are TGCGCCAGCAGCCAAGTGCTAGCGGGACCCCTCGATACGCAGTATTTT.

A single count supports this clone. This sequence joins TRBV7-6 and TRBJ2-2; D perhaps matches TRBD1 (6 bases). V gave up 4 bases and J gave up 5 bases, with 11 bases separating them. The germline gives CDR1 SGHVS, CDR2 FNYEAQ. The CDR3 runs to 14 residues. This CDR3 reads CASSSQGETGELFF. The CDR3 DNA is TGTGCCAGCAGCTCACAGGGAGAAACCGGGGAGCTGTTTTTT.